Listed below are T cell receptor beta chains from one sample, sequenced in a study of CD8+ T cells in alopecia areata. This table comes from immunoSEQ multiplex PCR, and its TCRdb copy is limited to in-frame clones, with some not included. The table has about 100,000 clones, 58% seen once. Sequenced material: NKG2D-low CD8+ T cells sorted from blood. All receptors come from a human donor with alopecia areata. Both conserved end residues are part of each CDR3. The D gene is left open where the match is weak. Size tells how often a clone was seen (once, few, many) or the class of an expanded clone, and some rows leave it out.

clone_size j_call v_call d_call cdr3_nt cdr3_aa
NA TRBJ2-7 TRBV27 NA TGTGCCAGCAGTTTTCACACGAGCTCCTACGAGCAGTACTTC CASSFHTSSYEQYF
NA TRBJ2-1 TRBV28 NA TGTGCCAGCAGTTTATTTAACAATGAGCAGTTCTTC CASSLFNNEQFF
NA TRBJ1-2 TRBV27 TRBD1 TGTGCCAGCAGCCCAAAACAGGGGGCGCTTGGCTACACCTTC CASSPKQGALGYTF
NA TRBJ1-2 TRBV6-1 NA TGTGCCAGCAGTGGACCCCGAGGAGCTTCATATGGCTACACCTTC CASSGPRGASYGYTF
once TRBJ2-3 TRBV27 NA TGTGCCAGCAGTCCCTACACAGATACGCAGTATTTT CASSPYTDTQYF
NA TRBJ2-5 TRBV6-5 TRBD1 TGTGCCAGCAGCGGACAGGCACAAGAGACCCAGTACTTC CASSGQAQETQYF
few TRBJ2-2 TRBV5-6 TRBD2 TGTGCCAGCAGGTGGGGACTAGCGGGAGAGCCTGCGAACACCGGGGAGCTGTTTTTT CASRWGLAGEPANTGELFF
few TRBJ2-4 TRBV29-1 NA TGCAGCGTTGTAGCGGTCAGGGAAAACATTCAGTACTTC CSVVAVRENIQYF
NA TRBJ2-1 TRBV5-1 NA TGCGCCAGCAGCTTGGCCTCGGTGGAGCAGTTCTTC CASSLASVEQFF
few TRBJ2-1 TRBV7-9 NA TGTGCCAGCAGCTTAGTTGGGGGAGCGATCAATGAGCAGTTCTTC CASSLVGGAINEQFF
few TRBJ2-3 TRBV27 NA TGTGCCAGCAGTTCTGAGGATACGCAGTATTTT CASSSEDTQYF
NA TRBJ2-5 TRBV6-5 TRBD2 TGTGCCACACTAGCGGGAGCGGCTTTAGAGACCCAGTACTTC CATLAGAALETQYF
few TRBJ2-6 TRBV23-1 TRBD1 TGCGCCAGCAGTCAATTTTTCGGGACAGGGCCCTCTGGGGCCAACGTCCTGACTTTC CASSQFFGTGPSGANVLTF
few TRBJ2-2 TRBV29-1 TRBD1 TGCAGCGTTGAAGATAGAGGGGGCCAGGGGGACACCGGGGAGCTGTTTTTT CSVEDRGGQGDTGELFF
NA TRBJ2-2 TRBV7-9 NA TGTGCCAGCAGCTTCGCTAGCAGGAACACCGGGGAGCTGTTTTTT CASSFASRNTGELFF
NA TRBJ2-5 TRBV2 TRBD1 TGTGCCAGCAGAGACACCGGGACAGACCAAGAGACCCAGTACTTC CASRDTGTDQETQYF
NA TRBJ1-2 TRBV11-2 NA TGTGCCAGCAGCTTAGCCGGGAGATCCTATGGCTACACCTTC CASSLAGRSYGYTF
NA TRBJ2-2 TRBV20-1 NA TGCAGTGCTGAATGGGCTGGGGAGCTGTTTTTT CSAEWAGELFF
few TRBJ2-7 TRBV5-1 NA TGCGCCAGCAGCTTGGAATCTTTCGTCAGCTCCTACGAGCAGTACTTC CASSLESFVSSYEQYF
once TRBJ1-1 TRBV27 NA TGTGCCAGCAGTTTAGAAGGCCACACCGCCACTGAAGCTTTCTTT CASSLEGHTATEAFF
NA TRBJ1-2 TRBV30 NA TGTGCCTGGAGTGAGGACCTATCGGACTTCTGGGGCTACACCTTC CAWSEDLSDFWGYTF
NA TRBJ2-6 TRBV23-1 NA TGCGCCAGCAGGAAAAGCAACTCTGGGGCCAACGTCCTGACTTTC CASRKSNSGANVLTF
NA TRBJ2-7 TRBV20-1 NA TGCAGTGCCCACAGCAATGGGGTGCAGTACTTC CSAHSNGVQYF
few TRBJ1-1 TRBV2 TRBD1 TGTGCCAACCAGGACAGGGGGCCCACTGAAGCTTTCTTT CANQDRGPTEAFF
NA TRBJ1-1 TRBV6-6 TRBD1 TGTGCCAGCAGCCGACAGGGAATGATTGCTGAAGCTTTCTTT CASSRQGMIAEAFF
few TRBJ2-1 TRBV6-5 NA TGTGCCAGCAGTTACCAGGGGACCCACAATGAGCAGTTCTTC CASSYQGTHNEQFF
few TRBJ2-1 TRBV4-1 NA TGCGCCAGCAGCCAAGATCTTTTTGAGCAGTTCTTC CASSQDLFEQFF
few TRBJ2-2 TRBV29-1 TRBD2 TGCAGCGTGGAGGGACTAGCGGGCGAGTTCCAAGAGACCGGGGAGCTGTTTTTT CSVEGLAGEFQETGELFF
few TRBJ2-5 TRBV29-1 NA TGCAGCGTTGAAAAGGGAACTGAGACCCAGTACTTC CSVEKGTETQYF
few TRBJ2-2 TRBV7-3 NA TGTGCCAGCAGCTCCGGACTCACCGGGGAGCTGTTTTTT CASSSGLTGELFF
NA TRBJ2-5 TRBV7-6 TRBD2 TGTGCCAGCAGTAATCAGATTTGGGAGGGGGAGACCCAGTACTTC CASSNQIWEGETQYF
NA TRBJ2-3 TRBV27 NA TGTGCCAGCAGTTCCAGGAGTTCAGATACGCAGTATTTT CASSSRSSDTQYF
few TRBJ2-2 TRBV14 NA TGTGCCAGCAGCCAAGTTCCCGGGGAGCTGTTTTTT CASSQVPGELFF